The entry that follows covers one TCR beta chain sequence. The sample is drawn from a study of blood T cell repertoires in COVID-19. Study summary: PBMCs, B-cell-depleted T cells, or T cells were the source of the cDNA or gDNA that made up the material.

Trimming shortened V by 5 bases and J by 6 bases, and 11 bases separated the two germline ends. The CDR3 contains 14 residues. Germline V CDR1 and CDR2: LNHDA, SQIVND (reference sequence). In the original processing: Amplification of reference gene primers provided the estimated nucleated cell counts. TCRdb's table, derived via immunoSEQ multiplex PCR, lists solely in-frame clones and lacks some. For V, J and clone size, that table is used; D and trimming come from the DNA. This sample has over 200,000 clones; around nine tenths occur once, and the top ten carry less than 3.5%. Sequenced material: peripheral blood. The receptor comes from a woman aged 60-75 years with acute or convalescent COVID-19. The chain carries TRBV19 and TRBJ1-6, with a weak D call TRBD1 (5 bases). The CDR3 protein is CASSPTDINSPLHF. CDR3 sequence (DNA): TGTGCCAGTAGTCCGACAGATATTAATTCACCCCTCCACTTT.